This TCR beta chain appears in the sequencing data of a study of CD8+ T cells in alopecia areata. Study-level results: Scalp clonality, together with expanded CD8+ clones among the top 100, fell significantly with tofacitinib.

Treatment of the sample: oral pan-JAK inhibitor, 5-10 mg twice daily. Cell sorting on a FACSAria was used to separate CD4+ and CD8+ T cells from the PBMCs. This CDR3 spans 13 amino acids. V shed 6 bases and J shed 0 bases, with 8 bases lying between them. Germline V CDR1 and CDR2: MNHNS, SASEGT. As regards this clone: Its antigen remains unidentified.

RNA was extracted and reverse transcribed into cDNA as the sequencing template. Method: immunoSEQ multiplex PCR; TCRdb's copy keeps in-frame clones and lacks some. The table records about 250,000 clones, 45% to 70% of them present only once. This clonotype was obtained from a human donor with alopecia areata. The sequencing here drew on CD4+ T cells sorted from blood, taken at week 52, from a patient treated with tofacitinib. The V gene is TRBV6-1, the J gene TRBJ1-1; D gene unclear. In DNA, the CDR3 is TGTGCCAGCAGGGGATATGTGAACACTGAAGCTTTCTTT. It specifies CASRGYVNTEAFF.